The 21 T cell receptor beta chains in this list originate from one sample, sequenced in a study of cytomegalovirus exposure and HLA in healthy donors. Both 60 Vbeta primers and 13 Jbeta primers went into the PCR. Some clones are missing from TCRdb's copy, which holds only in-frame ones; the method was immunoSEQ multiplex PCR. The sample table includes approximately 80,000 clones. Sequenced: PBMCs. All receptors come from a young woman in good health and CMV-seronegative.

As DNA, the CDR3 is TGTGCCAGCAGTGAAGGACAGGGACCAGATACGCAGTATTTT. This translates into CASSEGQGPDTQYF. This rearrangement joins TRBV6-1 to TRBJ2-3, with TRBD1 identical over 7 bases. V lost 1 base, J lost 4 bases, and 2 bases stayed unmatched. This CDR3 region has 14 residues. The V gene's germline CDR1 is MNHNS and CDR2 SASEGT.

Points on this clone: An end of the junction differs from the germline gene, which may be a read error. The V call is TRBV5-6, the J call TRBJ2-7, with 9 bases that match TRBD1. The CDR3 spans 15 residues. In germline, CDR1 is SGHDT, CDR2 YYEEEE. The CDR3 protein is CASRLGQGRSYEQYF. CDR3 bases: TGTGCCAGCAGATTGGGACAGGGCCGATCCTACGAGCAGTACTTC.

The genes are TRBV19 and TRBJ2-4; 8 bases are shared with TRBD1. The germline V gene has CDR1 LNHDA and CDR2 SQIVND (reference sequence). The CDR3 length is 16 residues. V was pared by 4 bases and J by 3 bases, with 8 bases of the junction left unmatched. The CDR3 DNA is TGTGCCAGTAGTACCCGACAGGGGCAGGGCAAAAACATTCAGTACTTC. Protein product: CASSTRQGQGKNIQYF.

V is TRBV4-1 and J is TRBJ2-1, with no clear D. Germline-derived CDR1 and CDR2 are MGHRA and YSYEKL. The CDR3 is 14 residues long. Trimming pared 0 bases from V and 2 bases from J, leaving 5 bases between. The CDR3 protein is CASSQEAAYNEQFF. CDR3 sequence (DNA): TGCGCCAGCAGCCAAGAGGCAGCCTACAATGAGCAGTTCTTC.

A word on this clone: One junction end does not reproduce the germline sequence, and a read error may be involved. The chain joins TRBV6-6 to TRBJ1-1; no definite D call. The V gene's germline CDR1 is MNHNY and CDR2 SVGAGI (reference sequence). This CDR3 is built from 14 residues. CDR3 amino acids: CASSNQEGITEDFF. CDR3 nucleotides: TGTGCCAGCAGCAACCAGGAGGGAATCACTGAAGATTTCTTT.

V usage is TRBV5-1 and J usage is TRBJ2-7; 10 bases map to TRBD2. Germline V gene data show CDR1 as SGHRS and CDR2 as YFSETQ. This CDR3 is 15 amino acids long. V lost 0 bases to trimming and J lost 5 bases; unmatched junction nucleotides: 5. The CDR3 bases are TGCGCCAGCAGCTTGGCCAGCGGGAGGGTAGACGAGCAGTACTTC. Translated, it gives CASSLASGRVDEQYF.

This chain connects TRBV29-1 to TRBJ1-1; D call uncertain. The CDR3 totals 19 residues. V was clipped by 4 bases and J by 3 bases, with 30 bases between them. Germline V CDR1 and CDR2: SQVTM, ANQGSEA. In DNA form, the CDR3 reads TGCAGCGTTGTACGATTTGGGTTCCGGACTCGGGTTCGGGACACTGAAGCTTTCTTT. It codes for CSVVRFGFRTRVRDTEAFF. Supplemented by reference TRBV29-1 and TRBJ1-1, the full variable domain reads SAVISQKPSRDICQRGTSLTIQCQVDSQVTMMFWYRQQPGQSLTLIATANQGSEATYESGFVIDKFPISRPNLTFSTLTVSNMSPEDSSIYLCSVVRFGFRTRVRDTEAFFGQGTRLTVV.

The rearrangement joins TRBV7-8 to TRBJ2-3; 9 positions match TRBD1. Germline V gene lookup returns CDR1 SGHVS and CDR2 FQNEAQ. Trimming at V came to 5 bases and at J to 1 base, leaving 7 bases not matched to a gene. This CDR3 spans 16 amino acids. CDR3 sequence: CASSNHRGQGTDTQYF. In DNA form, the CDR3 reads TGTGCCAGCAGCAATCACAGGGGGCAGGGCACAGATACGCAGTATTTT.

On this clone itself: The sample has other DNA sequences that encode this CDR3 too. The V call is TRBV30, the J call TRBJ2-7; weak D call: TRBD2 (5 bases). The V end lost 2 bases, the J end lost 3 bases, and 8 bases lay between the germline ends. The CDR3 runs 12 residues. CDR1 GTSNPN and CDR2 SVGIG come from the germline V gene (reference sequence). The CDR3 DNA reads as TGTGCCTGGAGTCGGAGCGGCTACGAGCAGTACTTC. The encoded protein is CAWSRSGYEQYF.

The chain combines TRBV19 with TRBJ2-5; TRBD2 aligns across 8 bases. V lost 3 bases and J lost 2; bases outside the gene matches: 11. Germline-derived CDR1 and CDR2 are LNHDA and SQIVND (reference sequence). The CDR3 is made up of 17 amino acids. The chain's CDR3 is CASSMRRLAGQQETQYF. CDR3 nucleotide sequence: TGTGCCAGTAGTATGCGGCGGCTAGCGGGCCAACAAGAGACCCAGTACTTC.

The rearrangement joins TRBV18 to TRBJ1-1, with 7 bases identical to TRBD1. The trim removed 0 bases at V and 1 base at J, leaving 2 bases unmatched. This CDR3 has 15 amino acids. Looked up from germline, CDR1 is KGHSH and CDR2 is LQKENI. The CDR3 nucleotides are TGTGCCAGCTCACCACCGACAGGGAAGAACACTGAAGCTTTCTTT. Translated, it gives CASSPPTGKNTEAFF.

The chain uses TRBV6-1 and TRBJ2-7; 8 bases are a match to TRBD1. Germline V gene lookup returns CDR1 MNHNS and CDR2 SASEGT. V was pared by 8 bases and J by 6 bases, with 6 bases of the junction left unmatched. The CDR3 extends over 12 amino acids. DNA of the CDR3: TGTGCCAGCGGACAGGGACGAAGCGAGCAGTACTTC. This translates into CASGQGRSEQYF.

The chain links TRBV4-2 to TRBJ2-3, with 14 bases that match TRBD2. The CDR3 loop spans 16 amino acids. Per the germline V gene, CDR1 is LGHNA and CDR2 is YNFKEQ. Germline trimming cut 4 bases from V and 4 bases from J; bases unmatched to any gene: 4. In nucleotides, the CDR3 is TGTGCCAGCAGCCCAGGACTAGCGGGAGGTGCAGATACGCAGTATTTT. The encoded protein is CASSPGLAGGADTQYF.

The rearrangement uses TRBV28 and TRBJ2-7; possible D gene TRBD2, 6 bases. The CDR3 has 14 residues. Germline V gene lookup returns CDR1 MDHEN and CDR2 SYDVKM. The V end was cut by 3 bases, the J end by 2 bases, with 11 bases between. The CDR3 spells CASSFGGNAYEQYF. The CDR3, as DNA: TGTGCCAGCAGTTTCGGAGGGAATGCCTACGAGCAGTACTTC.

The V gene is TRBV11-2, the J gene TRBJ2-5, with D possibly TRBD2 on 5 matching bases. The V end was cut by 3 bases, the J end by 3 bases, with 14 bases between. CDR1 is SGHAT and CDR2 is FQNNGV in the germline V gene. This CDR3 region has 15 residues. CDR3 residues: CASSFSADSKETQYF. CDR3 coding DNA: TGTGCCAGCAGCTTTTCGGCGGACTCTAAAGAGACCCAGTACTTC.

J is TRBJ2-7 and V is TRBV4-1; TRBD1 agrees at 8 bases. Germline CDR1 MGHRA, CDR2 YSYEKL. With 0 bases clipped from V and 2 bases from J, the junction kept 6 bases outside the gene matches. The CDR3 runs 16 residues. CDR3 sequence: CASSQEQVQGAYEQYF. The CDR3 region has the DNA TGCGCCAGCAGCCAAGAACAAGTACAGGGGGCCTACGAGCAGTACTTC.

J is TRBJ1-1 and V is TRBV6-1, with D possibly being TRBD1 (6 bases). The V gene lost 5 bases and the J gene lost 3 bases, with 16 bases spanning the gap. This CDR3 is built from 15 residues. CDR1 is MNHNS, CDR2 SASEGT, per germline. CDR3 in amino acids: CASSSKQGVDTEAFF. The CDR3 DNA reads TGTGCCAGCAGTTCTAAACAGGGTGTCGACACTGAAGCTTTCTTT.

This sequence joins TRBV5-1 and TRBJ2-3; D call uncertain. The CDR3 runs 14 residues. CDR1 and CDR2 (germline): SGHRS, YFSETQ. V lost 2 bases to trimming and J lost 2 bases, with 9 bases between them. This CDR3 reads CASSLVVPTDTQYF. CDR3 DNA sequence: TGCGCCAGCAGCTTAGTAGTTCCCACAGATACGCAGTATTTT.

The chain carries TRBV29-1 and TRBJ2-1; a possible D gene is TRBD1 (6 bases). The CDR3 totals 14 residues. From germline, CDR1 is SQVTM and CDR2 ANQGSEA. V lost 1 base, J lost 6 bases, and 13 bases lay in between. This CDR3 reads CSVEGGHAINEQFF. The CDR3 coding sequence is TGCAGCGTTGAAGGGGGACACGCAATCAATGAGCAGTTCTTC.

The CDR3 nucleotides are TGTGCCAGTAGTATTAGCTCCGGGGGAGGTCAGCCCCAGCATTTT. Translating gives CASSISSGGGQPQHF. The chain recombines TRBV19 with TRBJ1-5; weak D call: TRBD1 (5 bases). V dropped 3 bases and J dropped 6 bases, with 15 bases sitting between them. This CDR3 contains 15 residues. CDR1 and CDR2 from the germline V gene are LNHDA and SQIVND (reference sequence).

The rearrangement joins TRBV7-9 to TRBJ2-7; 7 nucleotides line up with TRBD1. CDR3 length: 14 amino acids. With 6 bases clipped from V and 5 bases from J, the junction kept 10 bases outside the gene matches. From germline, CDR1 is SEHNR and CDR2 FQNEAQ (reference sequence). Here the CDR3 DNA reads TGTGCCAGCAGTCCTTCTACAGGGGTGAACGAGCAGTACTTC. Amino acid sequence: CASSPSTGVNEQYF.